This T cell receptor (beta chain) was obtained from a study of blood T cells in healthy people across ages. The authors ran a second PCR of about 7 to 11 cycles using a sample-barcoded 5' primer and a J-beta primer mix. TCRdb itself ran the 5' RACE reads through MiXCR, one entry per CDR3 protein. The table records about 1.8 million distinct CDR3 sequences, 49% of them present only once. The germline gives CDR1 MNHEY, CDR2 SVGEGT. V shed 6 bases and J shed 0 bases, with 11 bases lying between them. The CDR3 spans 15 residues. Sequencing was carried out using blood. This TCR derives from a woman aged 40-49 years in good health. The chain couples TRBV6-2 or TRBV6-3 to TRBJ1-4, with no clear D. CDR3 protein: CASSSFRATNEKLFF. In DNA, the CDR3 is TGTGCCAGCAGCTCGTTCCGGGCAACTAATGAAAAACTGTTTTTT.